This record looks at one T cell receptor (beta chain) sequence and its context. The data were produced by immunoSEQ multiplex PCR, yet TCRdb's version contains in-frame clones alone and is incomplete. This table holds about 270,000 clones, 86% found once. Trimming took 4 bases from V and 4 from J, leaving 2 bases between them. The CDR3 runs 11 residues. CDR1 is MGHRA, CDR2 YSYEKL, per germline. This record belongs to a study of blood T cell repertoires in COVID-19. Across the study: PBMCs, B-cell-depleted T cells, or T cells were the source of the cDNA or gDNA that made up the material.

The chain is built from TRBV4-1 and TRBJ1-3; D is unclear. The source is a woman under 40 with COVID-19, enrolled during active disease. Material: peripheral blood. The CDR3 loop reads CASSPGNTIYF. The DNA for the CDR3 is TGCGCCAGCAGCCCGGGAAACACCATATATTTT.